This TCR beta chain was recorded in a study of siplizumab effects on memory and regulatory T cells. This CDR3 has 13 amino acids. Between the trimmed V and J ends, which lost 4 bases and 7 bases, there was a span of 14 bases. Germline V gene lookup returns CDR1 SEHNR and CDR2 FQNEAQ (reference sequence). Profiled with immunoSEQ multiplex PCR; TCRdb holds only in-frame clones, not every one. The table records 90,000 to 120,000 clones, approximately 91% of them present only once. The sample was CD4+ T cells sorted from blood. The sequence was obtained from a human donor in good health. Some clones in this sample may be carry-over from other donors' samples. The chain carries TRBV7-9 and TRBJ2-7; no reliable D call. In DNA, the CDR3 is TGTGCCAGCAGCTCGGACGGGCCTGGGGAGCAGTACTTC. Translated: CASSSDGPGEQYF. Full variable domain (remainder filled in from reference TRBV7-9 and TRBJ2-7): DTGVSQNPRHKITKRGQNVTFRCDPISEHNRLYWYRQTLGQGPEFLTYFQNEAQLEKSRLLSDRFSAERPKGSFSTLEIQRTEQGDSAMYLCASSSDGPGEQYFGPGTRLTVT.